The rows below give T cell receptor beta chains drawn from one sample of a study of PD-L1 blockade in urothelial cancer. The method was immunoSEQ multiplex PCR; TCRdb's version includes in-frame clones alone and lacks a portion of them. This sample has 45,000 or so clones, with 82% found just once. Sample: PBMCs, taken around atezolizumab (anti-PD-L1) treatment. The receptors here all came from a man aged 50-59 years with urothelial cancer. Each CDR3 is given with its conserved first and last residue. The D gene is left open where the match is weak. Clone size, where shown, is once, few, many, or a class for clones that have expanded.

d_call: NA; j_call: TRBJ2-3; v_call: TRBV30; clone_size: NA; cdr3_aa: CAWSSTDTQYF; cdr3_nt: TGTGCCTGGAGCTCCACAGATACGCAGTATTTT
d_call: TRBD1; j_call: TRBJ2-1; v_call: TRBV14; clone_size: NA; cdr3_aa: CASRRTGTGSSNEQFF; cdr3_nt: TGTGCCAGCAGGAGAACCGGGACAGGGAGCTCTAATGAGCAGTTCTTC
d_call: NA; j_call: TRBJ2-4; v_call: TRBV6-6; clone_size: NA; cdr3_aa: CASGVAGAVAKNIQYF; cdr3_nt: TGTGCCAGCGGTGTGGCAGGGGCCGTAGCCAAAAACATTCAGTACTTC
d_call: NA; j_call: TRBJ2-1; v_call: TRBV19; clone_size: NA; cdr3_aa: CASRPGLARWSYNEQFF; cdr3_nt: TGTGCCAGTAGGCCTGGTCTAGCGCGATGGTCCTACAATGAGCAGTTCTTC
d_call: TRBD1; j_call: TRBJ1-1; v_call: TRBV9; clone_size: NA; cdr3_aa: CASSGPGGENTEAFF; cdr3_nt: TGTGCCAGCAGCGGGCCAGGGGGCGAGAACACTGAAGCTTTCTTT
d_call: NA; j_call: TRBJ1-1; v_call: TRBV5-5; clone_size: NA; cdr3_aa: CASSLLAARTEAFF; cdr3_nt: TGTGCCAGCAGCTTGTTGGCGGCTAGAACTGAAGCTTTCTTT
d_call: NA; j_call: TRBJ1-5; v_call: TRBV5-4; clone_size: NA; cdr3_aa: CASSLAGVQPQHF; cdr3_nt: TGTGCCAGCAGCTTGGCAGGTGTGCAGCCCCAGCATTTT
d_call: TRBD2; j_call: TRBJ2-5; v_call: TRBV7-6; clone_size: NA; cdr3_aa: CASSLRLAGGQETQYF; cdr3_nt: TGTGCCAGCAGCCTGCGACTAGCGGGGGGGCAAGAGACCCAGTACTTC
d_call: TRBD1; j_call: TRBJ2-3; v_call: TRBV5-4; clone_size: NA; cdr3_aa: CASSYVGTGGNTQYF; cdr3_nt: TGTGCCAGCAGCTATGTCGGGACAGGGGGGAATACGCAGTATTTT
d_call: TRBD1; j_call: TRBJ1-5; v_call: TRBV19; clone_size: NA; cdr3_aa: CASSIDRGNQPQHF; cdr3_nt: TGTGCCAGTAGTATCGACAGGGGGAATCAGCCCCAGCATTTT
d_call: NA; j_call: TRBJ1-3; v_call: TRBV5-1; clone_size: NA; cdr3_aa: CASSLGYRASGNTIYF; cdr3_nt: TGCGCCAGCAGCTTGGGGTACAGGGCCTCTGGAAACACCATATATTTT
d_call: NA; j_call: TRBJ2-3; v_call: TRBV7-2; clone_size: NA; cdr3_aa: CASSLVVDTQYF; cdr3_nt: TGTGCCAGCAGCTTAGTAGTTGATACGCAGTATTTT
d_call: TRBD1; j_call: TRBJ2-1; v_call: TRBV6-5; clone_size: NA; cdr3_aa: CATSGDRRTNEQFF; cdr3_nt: TGTGCCACTTCGGGGGACAGGAGGACTAATGAGCAGTTCTTC
d_call: NA; j_call: TRBJ1-2; v_call: TRBV28; clone_size: NA; cdr3_aa: CASIRGGYGYTF; cdr3_nt: TGTGCCAGCATCCGGGGGGGCTATGGCTACACCTTC
d_call: TRBD1; j_call: TRBJ1-3; v_call: TRBV28; clone_size: NA; cdr3_aa: CASSTWTGASGRNTIYF; cdr3_nt: TGTGCCAGCAGTACCTGGACAGGGGCCAGCGGGAGAAACACCATATATTTT
d_call: TRBD1; j_call: TRBJ2-1; v_call: TRBV7-9; clone_size: NA; cdr3_aa: CASSLGQGVYNEQFF; cdr3_nt: TGTGCCAGCAGCTTAGGACAGGGGGTCTACAATGAGCAGTTCTTC
d_call: NA; j_call: TRBJ1-5; v_call: TRBV7-8; clone_size: NA; cdr3_aa: CASSLFSGAQRGNQPQHF; cdr3_nt: TGTGCCAGCAGCTTATTTTCAGGGGCGCAAAGGGGCAATCAGCCCCAGCATTTT
d_call: TRBD1; j_call: TRBJ2-4; v_call: TRBV6-1; clone_size: NA; cdr3_aa: CASSERGTGGVLAKNIQYF; cdr3_nt: TGTGCCAGCAGTGAAAGGGGAACAGGGGGCGTACTAGCCAAAAACATTCAGTACTTC
d_call: NA; j_call: TRBJ1-5; v_call: TRBV6-5; clone_size: NA; cdr3_aa: CASESRGYQPQHF; cdr3_nt: TGTGCCAGCGAATCACGAGGGTATCAGCCCCAGCATTTT
d_call: NA; j_call: TRBJ2-7; v_call: TRBV14; clone_size: NA; cdr3_aa: CASSQATGPYEQYF; cdr3_nt: TGTGCCAGCAGCCAGGCTACAGGACCCTACGAGCAGTACTTC
d_call: NA; j_call: TRBJ2-1; v_call: TRBV7-9; clone_size: NA; cdr3_aa: CASSGGLFNEQFF; cdr3_nt: TGTGCCAGCAGCGGGGGACTCTTCAATGAGCAGTTCTTC
d_call: NA; j_call: TRBJ2-2; v_call: TRBV18; clone_size: NA; cdr3_aa: CASSPLSGRVGQNTGELFF; cdr3_nt: TGTGCCAGCTCACCACTATCGGGTCGGGTAGGCCAGAACACCGGGGAGCTGTTTTTT
d_call: NA; j_call: TRBJ2-1; v_call: TRBV6-5; clone_size: once; cdr3_aa: CASRARGYNEQFF; cdr3_nt: TGTGCCAGCAGGGCACGCGGCTACAATGAGCAGTTCTTC
d_call: TRBD1; j_call: TRBJ1-1; v_call: TRBV5-8; clone_size: NA; cdr3_aa: CASSKDRGTEAFF; cdr3_nt: TGTGCCAGCAGCAAGGACAGGGGTACTGAAGCTTTCTTT
d_call: NA; j_call: TRBJ1-1; v_call: TRBV13; clone_size: NA; cdr3_aa: CASSLRGTPGTEAFF; cdr3_nt: TGTGCCAGCAGCTTACGCGGGACCCCAGGGACTGAAGCTTTCTTT
d_call: TRBD2; j_call: TRBJ2-1; v_call: TRBV19; clone_size: NA; cdr3_aa: CASRLAGGPMGNEQFF; cdr3_nt: TGTGCCAGTAGACTGGCGGGAGGGCCCATGGGCAATGAGCAGTTCTTC
d_call: TRBD1; j_call: TRBJ1-2; v_call: TRBV18; clone_size: NA; cdr3_aa: CASSLRTGALADGYTF; cdr3_nt: TGTGCCAGCTCACTAAGGACAGGGGCCCTAGCAGATGGCTACACCTTC
d_call: NA; j_call: TRBJ2-2; v_call: TRBV7-8; clone_size: NA; cdr3_aa: CASSLASSNTGELFF; cdr3_nt: TGTGCCAGCAGCTTAGCGAGCTCGAACACCGGGGAGCTGTTTTTT
d_call: NA; j_call: TRBJ2-7; v_call: TRBV11-3; clone_size: NA; cdr3_aa: CASSFAGSYEQYF; cdr3_nt: TGTGCCAGCAGCTTTGCCGGCTCCTACGAGCAGTACTTC
d_call: NA; j_call: TRBJ2-2; v_call: TRBV5-1; clone_size: NA; cdr3_aa: CASSEDFNTGELFF; cdr3_nt: TGCGCCAGCAGCGAAGACTTTAACACCGGGGAGCTGTTTTTT
d_call: TRBD1; j_call: TRBJ2-5; v_call: TRBV2; clone_size: NA; cdr3_aa: CASSSQIPTPGQGIQQETQYF; cdr3_nt: TGTGCCAGCAGCTCCCAAATTCCCACTCCGGGACAGGGGATACAACAAGAGACCCAGTACTTC
d_call: TRBD1; j_call: TRBJ2-7; v_call: TRBV6-5; clone_size: NA; cdr3_aa: CASSYGQGASYEQYF; cdr3_nt: TGTGCCAGCAGTTACGGACAGGGGGCCTCCTACGAGCAGTACTTC
d_call: TRBD1; j_call: TRBJ2-1; v_call: TRBV2; clone_size: NA; cdr3_aa: CASTPDREQFF; cdr3_nt: TGTGCCAGCACTCCGGACAGGGAGCAGTTCTTC
d_call: NA; j_call: TRBJ2-4; v_call: TRBV5-6; clone_size: NA; cdr3_aa: CASSPPGLQNIQYF; cdr3_nt: TGTGCCAGCAGCCCACCGGGACTTCAAAACATTCAGTACTTC
d_call: NA; j_call: TRBJ1-2; v_call: TRBV9; clone_size: NA; cdr3_aa: CASSGPGYGYTF; cdr3_nt: TGTGCCAGCAGCGGACCAGGGTATGGCTACACCTTC
d_call: TRBD1; j_call: TRBJ2-4; v_call: TRBV30; clone_size: few; cdr3_aa: CASSLQGAGIQYF; cdr3_nt: TGTGCCTCCAGCTTACAGGGGGCTGGCATTCAGTACTTC
d_call: TRBD1; j_call: TRBJ1-4; v_call: TRBV7-2; clone_size: few; cdr3_aa: CASSSGQGEKLFF; cdr3_nt: TGTGCCAGCAGCTCTGGACAGGGTGAAAAACTGTTTTTT
d_call: TRBD2; j_call: TRBJ2-7; v_call: TRBV9; clone_size: NA; cdr3_aa: CASSAGTSAYEQYF; cdr3_nt: TGTGCCAGCAGCGCCGGGACTAGCGCCTACGAGCAGTACTTC
d_call: TRBD2; j_call: TRBJ2-1; v_call: TRBV5-1; clone_size: NA; cdr3_aa: CASSSPGLAGGKSYNEQFF; cdr3_nt: TGCGCCAGCAGCTCTCCGGGACTAGCGGGGGGGAAGTCCTACAATGAGCAGTTCTTC
d_call: NA; j_call: TRBJ1-1; v_call: TRBV9; clone_size: NA; cdr3_aa: CASSVDLGSPRAFF; cdr3_nt: TGTGCCAGCAGCGTAGATCTTGGCTCGCCGAGGGCTTTCTTT
d_call: NA; j_call: TRBJ1-1; v_call: TRBV19; clone_size: NA; cdr3_aa: CASSHRWREAFF; cdr3_nt: TGTGCCAGTAGTCATCGCTGGAGGGAAGCTTTCTTT
d_call: NA; j_call: TRBJ2-7; v_call: TRBV19; clone_size: NA; cdr3_aa: CASSFGQSYEQYF; cdr3_nt: TGTGCCAGTAGTTTCGGACAGTCCTACGAGCAGTACTTC
d_call: TRBD1; j_call: TRBJ1-3; v_call: TRBV2; clone_size: NA; cdr3_aa: CASSGGQRNTIYF; cdr3_nt: TGTGCCAGCAGTGGGGGACAGCGAAACACCATATATTTT
d_call: TRBD2; j_call: TRBJ2-1; v_call: TRBV6-1; clone_size: NA; cdr3_aa: CASSEALAGSSYNEQFF; cdr3_nt: TGTGCCAGCAGTGAAGCGCTAGCGGGGAGCTCCTACAATGAGCAGTTCTTC
d_call: NA; j_call: TRBJ1-3; v_call: TRBV5-4; clone_size: NA; cdr3_aa: CASSPTGQPGSGNTIYF; cdr3_nt: TGTGCCAGCAGCCCAACAGGGCAACCCGGCTCTGGAAACACCATATATTTT
d_call: NA; j_call: TRBJ2-5; v_call: TRBV28; clone_size: NA; cdr3_aa: CASTMGGQETQYF; cdr3_nt: TGTGCCAGCACCATGGGGGGCCAAGAGACCCAGTACTTC
d_call: NA; j_call: TRBJ1-4; v_call: TRBV7-2; clone_size: NA; cdr3_aa: CASSLQGRTNEKLFF; cdr3_nt: TGTGCCAGCAGCCTCCAGGGGCGAACTAATGAAAAACTGTTTTTT
d_call: TRBD2; j_call: TRBJ2-5; v_call: TRBV15; clone_size: NA; cdr3_aa: CATSRGRTSGEETQYF; cdr3_nt: TGTGCCACCAGCAGAGGAAGGACTAGCGGGGAAGAGACCCAGTACTTC
d_call: TRBD1; j_call: TRBJ1-2; v_call: TRBV2; clone_size: NA; cdr3_aa: CASRWTGNYGYTF; cdr3_nt: TGTGCCAGCAGATGGACAGGGAACTATGGCTACACCTTC
d_call: NA; j_call: TRBJ1-5; v_call: TRBV21-1; clone_size: NA; cdr3_aa: CASSKAPGTGSNQPQHF; cdr3_nt: TGTGCCAGCAGCAAAGCCCCGGGGACAGGGTCTAATCAGCCCCAGCATTTT
d_call: TRBD1; j_call: TRBJ2-7; v_call: TRBV5-1; clone_size: NA; cdr3_aa: CASSPGDRGYEQYF; cdr3_nt: TGCGCCAGCAGCCCTGGGGACAGGGGCTACGAGCAGTACTTC
d_call: TRBD1; j_call: TRBJ1-5; v_call: TRBV28; clone_size: NA; cdr3_aa: CATLQGTYSNQPQHF; cdr3_nt: TGTGCCACGTTACAGGGGACATATAGCAATCAGCCCCAGCATTTT
d_call: NA; j_call: TRBJ2-3; v_call: TRBV7-7; clone_size: NA; cdr3_aa: CASSPQGSGTDTQYF; cdr3_nt: TGTGCTAGCAGCCCACAGGGTAGCGGCACAGATACGCAGTATTTT
d_call: NA; j_call: TRBJ1-5; v_call: TRBV18; clone_size: NA; cdr3_aa: CASSGGSGQPQHF; cdr3_nt: TGTGCCAGCTCCGGCGGTAGCGGTCAGCCCCAGCATTTT
d_call: TRBD1; j_call: TRBJ1-3; v_call: TRBV15; clone_size: few; cdr3_aa: CATSRRDSLSGNTIYF; cdr3_nt: TGTGCCACCAGCAGAAGGGACAGCCTCTCTGGAAACACCATATATTTT
d_call: TRBD2; j_call: TRBJ2-7; v_call: TRBV2; clone_size: NA; cdr3_aa: CASSRDILAGINEQYF; cdr3_nt: TGTGCCAGCAGTCGAGACATTCTAGCGGGAATCAACGAGCAGTACTTC
d_call: NA; j_call: TRBJ2-4; v_call: TRBV28; clone_size: NA; cdr3_aa: CASSSTRDIQYF; cdr3_nt: TGTGCCAGCAGTTCTACGAGGGACATTCAGTACTTC
d_call: NA; j_call: TRBJ2-7; v_call: TRBV5-1; clone_size: once; cdr3_aa: CASSPNSRGYEQYF; cdr3_nt: TGCGCCAGCAGCCCTAACTCGCGGGGCTACGAGCAGTACTTC
d_call: TRBD1; j_call: TRBJ1-1; v_call: TRBV19; clone_size: NA; cdr3_aa: CASMGTGTNTEAFF; cdr3_nt: TGTGCCAGTATGGGGACAGGGACGAACACTGAAGCTTTCTTT
d_call: TRBD1; j_call: TRBJ1-1; v_call: TRBV28; clone_size: NA; cdr3_aa: CASSQPGQMNTEAFF; cdr3_nt: TGTGCCAGCAGTCAGCCGGGACAGATGAACACTGAAGCTTTCTTT